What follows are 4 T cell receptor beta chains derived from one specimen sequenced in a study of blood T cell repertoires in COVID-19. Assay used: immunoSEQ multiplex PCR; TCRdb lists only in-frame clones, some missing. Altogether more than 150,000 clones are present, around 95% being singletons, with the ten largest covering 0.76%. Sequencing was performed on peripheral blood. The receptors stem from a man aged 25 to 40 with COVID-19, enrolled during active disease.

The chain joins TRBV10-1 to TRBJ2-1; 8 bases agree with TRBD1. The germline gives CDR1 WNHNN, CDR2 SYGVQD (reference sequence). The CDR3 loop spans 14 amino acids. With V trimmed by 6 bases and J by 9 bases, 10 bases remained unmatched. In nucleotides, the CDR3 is TGCGCCAGCAGCCTTAGACAGGGGCAAGGTGAGCAGTTCTTC. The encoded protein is CASSLRQGQGEQFF.

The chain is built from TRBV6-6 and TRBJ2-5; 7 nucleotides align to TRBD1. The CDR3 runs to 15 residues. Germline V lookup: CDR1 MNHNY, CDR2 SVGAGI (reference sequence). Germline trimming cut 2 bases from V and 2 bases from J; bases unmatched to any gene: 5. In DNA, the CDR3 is TGTGCCAGCAGTTACGAAGGGACAGAACAAGAGACCCAGTACTTC. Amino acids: CASSYEGTEQETQYF.

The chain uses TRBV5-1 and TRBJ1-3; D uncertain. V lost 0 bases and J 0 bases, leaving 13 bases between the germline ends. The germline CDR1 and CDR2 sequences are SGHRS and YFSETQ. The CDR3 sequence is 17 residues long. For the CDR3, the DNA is TGCGCCAGCAGCTTGGCAGGTTCTACCGTCTCTGGAAACACCATATATTTT. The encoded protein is CASSLAGSTVSGNTIYF.

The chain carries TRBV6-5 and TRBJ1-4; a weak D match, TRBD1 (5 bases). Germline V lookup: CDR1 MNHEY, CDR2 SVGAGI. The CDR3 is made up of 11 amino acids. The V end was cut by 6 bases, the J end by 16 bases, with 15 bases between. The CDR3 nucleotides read TGTGCCAGCAGACAAGGGGCTGCCACGTTTTTT. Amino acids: CASRQGAATFF.